The present entry profiles one TCR beta chain with its context. These data come from a study of blood T cell repertoires in COVID-19. Overall study: The United States, Italy and Spain were the sources of the acute and convalescent COVID-19 samples. In each case, the material was cDNA or gDNA derived from T cells, B-cell-depleted T cells, or PBMCs.

Germline CDR1 and CDR2: MDHEN and SYDVKM. The CDR3 runs to 14 residues. The V and J ends lost 3 bases and 6 bases respectively, with 9 bases between them. Assay used: immunoSEQ multiplex PCR; TCRdb lists only in-frame clones, some missing. The data show fewer than 95,000 clones, 80% to 95% seen once. The rearrangement joins TRBV28 to TRBJ1-6; TRBD1 is a possible D gene (5 bases). Input material: peripheral blood. The clonotype comes from a woman older than 75 with acute or convalescent COVID-19. The CDR3, as DNA: TGTGCCAGCAGTTTCGGTCAGGGTAATTCACCCCTCCACTTT. Translating gives CASSFGQGNSPLHF.